This passage covers 5 T cell receptor beta chains from one sample sequenced in a study of cytomegalovirus exposure and HLA in healthy donors. Vbeta (60) and Jbeta (13) primers were used in the PCR. Only in-frame clones appear in the TCRdb table, and some are missing; sequencing was by immunoSEQ multiplex PCR. The table records some 130,000 clones, approximately 77% of them present only once. Sequenced material: PBMCs. These receptors were obtained from a woman aged 55-69 years in good health and CMV-seronegative.

V is TRBV9 and J is TRBJ1-5; a weak D match, TRBD1 (5 bases). The CDR3 is 17 residues long. V was pared by 0 bases and J by 0 bases, with 13 bases between. Germline CDR1 reads SGDLS; CDR2 reads YYNGEE. In DNA form, the CDR3 reads TGTGCCAGCAGCGTAGGAGCCAGGGCTAATAGCAATCAGCCCCAGCATTTT. It is translated as CASSVGARANSNQPQHF. Combining the CDR3 with reference TRBV9 and TRBJ1-5 gives the whole variable domain DSGVTQTPKHLITATGQRVTLRCSPRSGDLSVYWYQQSLDQGLQFLIQYYNGEERAKGNILERFSAQQFPDLHSELNLSSLELGDSALYFCASSVGARANSNQPQHFGDGTRLSIL.

The chain joins TRBV2 to TRBJ1-5; D is uncertain. This CDR3 has 16 residues. The ends were cut back, 6 bases at V and 0 bases at J, with 15 bases in the middle. Germline V CDR1 and CDR2: SNHLY, FYNNEI. Here the CDR3 DNA reads TGTGCCAGCAGGCCCCCAGGATCCTATAGCAATCAGCCCCAGCATTTT. Its translation is CASRPPGSYSNQPQHF.

The V gene is TRBV29-1, the J gene TRBJ2-1, with 13 bases lining up with TRBD2. Germline assignment: CDR1 SQVTM and CDR2 ANQGSEA. J gave up 4 bases and V 8 bases, and 5 bases lay outside the gene matches. This CDR3 has 14 residues. CDR3 DNA sequence: TGCAGCTCCCGGGGACTAGCGGGGTACAATGAGCAGTTCTTC. It codes for CSSRGLAGYNEQFF.

The CDR3 DNA is TGTGCCTGGAGTCAGGGGATCAATAGCAATCAGCCCCAGCATTTT. Amino acid sequence: CAWSQGINSNQPQHF. The chain employs TRBV30 and TRBJ1-5; TRBD1 is a possible D gene (6 bases). The V end lost 2 bases, the J end lost 0 bases, and 11 bases lay between the germline ends. There are 15 residues in the CDR3. Looked up from germline, CDR1 is GTSNPN and CDR2 is SVGIG (reference sequence).

V gene TRBV18 combines with J gene TRBJ2-2; a weak D match, TRBD1 (5 bases). V lost 3 bases, J lost 3 bases, and 17 bases lay in between. The CDR3 loop spans 17 amino acids. The V gene's germline CDR1 is KGHSH and CDR2 LQKENI. In DNA form, the CDR3 reads TGTGCCAGCTCACCGGGGCGGACGGGCAGCTACACCGGGGAGCTGTTTTTT. Translated: CASSPGRTGSYTGELFF.